This T cell receptor (beta chain) was retrieved from a study of CD8+ T cells in alopecia areata. Study-level background: Administration of oral tofacitinib to treated patients was at 5 to 10 mg twice daily.

Regarding treatment: oral pan-JAK inhibitor, 5-10 mg twice daily. In each case, RNA was isolated and then reverse transcribed into cDNA as the sequencing template. The method was immunoSEQ multiplex PCR; TCRdb's version includes in-frame clones alone and lacks a portion of them. This table has hundreds of thousands of clones, 66% appearing once. CDR3 length equals 12 residues. The ends were cut back, 8 bases at V and 4 bases at J, with 11 bases in the middle. Germline CDR1 ENHRY, CDR2 SYGVKD. The sequences come from CD4+ T cells sorted from blood, collected between weeks 43 and 45, from a patient treated with tofacitinib. This TCR derives from a human donor with alopecia areata. The chain links TRBV10-3 to TRBJ1-1; D not resolved. CDR3 DNA sequence: TGTGCCATCTCCCCTTCCGGCACTGAAGCTTTCTTT. Translation gives CAISPSGTEAFF.